This TCR beta chain was sequenced during a study of T-cell reconstitution after alpha-beta-depleted transplantation in children. Unique molecular identifiers were incorporated into the prepared TCRbeta library. Using its own MiXCR run on the PCR reads, TCRdb lists one record per CDR3 protein. The sample records under 300,000 distinct CDR3 sequences, 11% being singletons. This clonotype was seen many times. The target antigen is unknown. The germline V gene encodes CDR1 SGHRS and CDR2 YFSETQ. The V and J ends lost 4 bases and 8 bases, in that order; junction bases with no gene match: 2. The CDR3 is made up of 14 amino acids. General study results and limits: Newly made T cells mostly supplied T-cell counts and diversity one year after transplant. Reported findings indicate that, about two months after transplant, alpha-beta T cells came from several hundred expanded clones, which were derived from non-depleted graft cells. Surviving recipient T cells and thymic progenitors produced the high day-60 TCRbeta diversity seen in some patients.

The receptor's source is a male patient under 10 years old who had a stem cell transplant for chronic granulomatous disease, so the T cells may come from the graft donor. V is TRBV5-1 and J is TRBJ2-3; 15 bases agree with TRBD2. The starting material was peripheral blood, obtained 180 days after TCRalphabeta/CD19-depleted stem cell transplant. The CDR3 loop is CASSGLAGGLTQYF. CDR3 nucleotides: TGCGCCAGCAGCGGACTAGCGGGGGGGCTTACGCAGTATTTT.